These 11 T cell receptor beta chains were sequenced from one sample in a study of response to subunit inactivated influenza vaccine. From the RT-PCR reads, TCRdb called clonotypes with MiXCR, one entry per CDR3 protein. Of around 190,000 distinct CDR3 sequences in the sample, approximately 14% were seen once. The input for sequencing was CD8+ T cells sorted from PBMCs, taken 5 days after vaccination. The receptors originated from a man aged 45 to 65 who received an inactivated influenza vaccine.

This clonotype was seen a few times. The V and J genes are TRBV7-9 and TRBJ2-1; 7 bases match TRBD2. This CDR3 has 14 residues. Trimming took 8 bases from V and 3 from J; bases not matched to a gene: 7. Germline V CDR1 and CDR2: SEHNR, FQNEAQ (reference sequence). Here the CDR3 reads CASFRTRGYNEQFF. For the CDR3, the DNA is TGTGCCAGCTTCCGGACTAGGGGCTACAATGAGCAGTTCTTC.

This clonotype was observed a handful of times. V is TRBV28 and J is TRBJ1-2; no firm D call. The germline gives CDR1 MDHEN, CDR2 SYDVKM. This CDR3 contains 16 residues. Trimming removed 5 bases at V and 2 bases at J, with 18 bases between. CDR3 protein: CASSRGIVLINYGYTF. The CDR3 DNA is TGTGCCAGCAGTCGCGGGATCGTCCTGATCAACTATGGCTACACCTTC.

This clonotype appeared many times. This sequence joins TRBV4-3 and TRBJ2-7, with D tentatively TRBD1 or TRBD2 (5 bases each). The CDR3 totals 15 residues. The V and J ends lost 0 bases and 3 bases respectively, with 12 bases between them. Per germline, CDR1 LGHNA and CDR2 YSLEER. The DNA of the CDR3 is TGCGCCAGCAGCCAAGATCGAGGGGCCTTCTACGAGCAGTACTTC. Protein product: CASSQDRGAFYEQYF.

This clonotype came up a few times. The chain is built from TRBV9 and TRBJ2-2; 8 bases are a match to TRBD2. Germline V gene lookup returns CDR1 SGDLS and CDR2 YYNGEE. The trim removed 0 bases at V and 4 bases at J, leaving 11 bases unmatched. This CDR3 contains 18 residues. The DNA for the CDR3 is TGTGCCAGCAGCGTAGCCCCCAGGGAGCGGGAGTTCACCGGGGAGCTGTTTTTT. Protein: CASSVAPREREFTGELFF.

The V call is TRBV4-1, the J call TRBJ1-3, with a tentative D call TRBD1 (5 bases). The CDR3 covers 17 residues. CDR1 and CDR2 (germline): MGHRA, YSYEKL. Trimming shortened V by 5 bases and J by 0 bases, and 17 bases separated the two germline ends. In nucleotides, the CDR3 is TGCGCCAGCAGCTATAAAACCGGGGCCTACTCTGGAAACACCATATATTTT. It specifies CASSYKTGAYSGNTIYF.

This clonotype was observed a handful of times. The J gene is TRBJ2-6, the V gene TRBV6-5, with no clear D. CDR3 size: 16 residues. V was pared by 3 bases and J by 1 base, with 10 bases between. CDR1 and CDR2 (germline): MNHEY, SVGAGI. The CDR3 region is CASSYRAWSGANVLTF. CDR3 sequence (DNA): TGTGCCAGCAGTTATAGGGCGTGGTCTGGGGCCAACGTCCTGACTTTC.

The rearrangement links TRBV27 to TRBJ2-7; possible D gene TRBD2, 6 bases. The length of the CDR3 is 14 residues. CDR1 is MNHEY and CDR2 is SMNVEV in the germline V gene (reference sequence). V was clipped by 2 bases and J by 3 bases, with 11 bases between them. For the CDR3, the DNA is TGTGCCAGCAGTTTAAGTGGGGGACTCTACGAGCAGTACTTC. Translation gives CASSLSGGLYEQYF.

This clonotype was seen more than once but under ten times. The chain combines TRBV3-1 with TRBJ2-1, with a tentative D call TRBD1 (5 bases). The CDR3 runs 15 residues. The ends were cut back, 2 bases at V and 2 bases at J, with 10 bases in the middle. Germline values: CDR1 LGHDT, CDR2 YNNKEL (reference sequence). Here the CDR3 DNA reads TGTGCCAGCAGCCAATGGACAAAGACCTACAATGAGCAGTTCTTC. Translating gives CASSQWTKTYNEQFF.

The CDR3 loop reads CASSQETGASYGYTF. In nucleotides, the CDR3 is TGCGCCAGCAGCCAGGAAACAGGGGCGTCCTATGGCTACACCTTC. V is TRBV4-3 and J is TRBJ1-2; 7 bases line up with TRBD1. The CDR3 is 15 residues long. Germline V gene lookup returns CDR1 LGHNA and CDR2 YSLEER. The V and J ends lost 3 bases and 4 bases, in that order; junction bases with no gene match: 8.

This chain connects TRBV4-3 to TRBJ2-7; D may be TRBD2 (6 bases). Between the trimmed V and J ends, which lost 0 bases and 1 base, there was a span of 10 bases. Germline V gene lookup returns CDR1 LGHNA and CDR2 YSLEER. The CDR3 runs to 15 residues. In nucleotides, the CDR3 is TGCGCCAGCAGCCAAGATCCCGGGACTTCCTACGAGCAGTACTTC. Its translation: CASSQDPGTSYEQYF.

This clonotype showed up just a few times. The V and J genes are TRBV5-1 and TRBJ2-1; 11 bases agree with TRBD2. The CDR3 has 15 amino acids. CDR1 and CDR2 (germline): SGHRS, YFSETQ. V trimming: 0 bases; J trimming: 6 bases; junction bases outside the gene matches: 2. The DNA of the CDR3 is TGCGCCAGCAGCTTGGTTAGCGGGAGGGGCAATGAGCAGTTCTTC. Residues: CASSLVSGRGNEQFF.